This T cell receptor beta chain originates from a study of CD8 T cells in ankylosing spondylitis. Study outcomes and limitations: In synovial fluid and blood from reactive arthritis, some motif variants were previously reported. Those disease-linked clones were CD8+; they were also relatively rare in peripheral blood. Researchers reportedly found disease-linked clones significantly enriched in matched ankylosing spondylitis synovial fluid. Ankylosing spondylitis blood appeared to carry a characteristic TCR beta motif of roughly 8 highly homologous variants.

In the case of this clonotype: Antigen unknown.

CDR1 and CDR2 (germline): MNHEY, SMNVEV (reference sequence). The J segment lost 4 bases and the V segment lost 6 bases, leaving 6 bases of the junction unmatched. This CDR3 region has 15 residues. Quantitative 5'-RACE with molecular barcodes produced the TCR beta libraries. MiXCR was run by TCRdb on the 5' RACE reads, yielding one entry per CDR3 protein. The sample has fewer than 650,000 distinct CDR3 sequences; about 13% are singletons. The TCR was taken from a male donor with ankylosing spondylitis. The source material was blood, either unsorted or a sorted T cell fraction (not recorded which). The V gene is TRBV27, the J gene TRBJ2-1; 10 bases map to TRBD2. The CDR3 loop is CASRLAGWEYNEQFF. In nucleotides, the CDR3 is TGTGCCAGCAGACTAGCGGGATGGGAGTACAATGAGCAGTTCTTC.